The next 16 T cell receptor beta chains were all read from a single sample in a study of cytomegalovirus exposure and HLA in healthy donors. This table comes from immunoSEQ multiplex PCR, and its TCRdb copy is limited to in-frame clones, with some not included. The data contain around 70,000 clones, approximately 95% of them singletons. Sequenced input: PBMCs. Receptor source: a man between 18 and 29 years old in good health and CMV-seropositive.

The chain couples TRBV7-9 to TRBJ2-5, with no clear D. The V gene's germline CDR1 is SEHNR and CDR2 FQNEAQ (reference sequence). Trimming shortened V by 2 bases and J by 2 bases, and 9 bases separated the two germline ends. This CDR3 has 14 amino acids. The CDR3, as DNA: TGTGCCAGCAGCTTAACTGCAGGTCAAGAGACCCAGTACTTC. Amino acids: CASSLTAGQETQYF.

This clone was found once. The chain joins TRBV7-9 to TRBJ2-7; tentatively, D is TRBD1 (5 bases). V lost 7 bases and J 4 bases, leaving 8 bases between the germline ends. This CDR3 is 11 amino acids long. CDR1 and CDR2 from the germline V gene are SEHNR and FQNEAQ (reference sequence). The DNA for the CDR3 is TGTGCCAGCACGTCAGGGTACGAGCAGTACTTC. As protein: CASTSGYEQYF. Full variable domain (outside the CDR3, taken from reference TRBV7-9 and TRBJ2-7): DTGVSQNPRHKITKRGQNVTFRCDPISEHNRLYWYRQTLGQGPEFLTYFQNEAQLEKSRLLSDRFSAERPKGSFSTLEIQRTEQGDSAMYLCASTSGYEQYFGPGTRLTVT.

This chain uses TRBV19 with TRBJ2-7; 8 bases align to TRBD1. Trimming took 5 bases from V and 7 from J; bases not matched to a gene: 7. This CDR3 comprises 13 residues. CDR1 and CDR2 from the germline V gene are LNHDA and SQIVND (reference sequence). The CDR3 reads CASSPDRAGEQYF. CDR3 DNA: TGTGCCAGTAGTCCGGACAGGGCGGGAGAGCAGTACTTC.

The chain has TRBV27 and TRBJ2-2; 7 bases map to TRBD2. Germline V gives CDR1 MNHEY, CDR2 SMNVEV (reference sequence). The CDR3 is made up of 16 amino acids. The V gene end was trimmed by 2 bases and the J gene end by 7 bases; junction bases not matched to a gene: 10. The DNA for the CDR3 is TGTGCCAGCAGTTTACCCGAGGCGGGAGAGATCGGGGAGCTGTTTTTT. Amino acids: CASSLPEAGEIGELFF.

The chain joins TRBV7-9 to TRBJ2-7, with TRBD2 matching over 8 bases. J gave up 3 bases and V 0 bases, and 4 bases lay outside the gene matches. There are 15 residues in the CDR3. In germline, CDR1 is SEHNR, CDR2 FQNEAQ (reference sequence). CDR3 bases: TGTGCCAGCAGCTTAGCTCCGGGACTAGGCTACGAGCAGTACTTC. Its translation is CASSLAPGLGYEQYF.

The CDR3 reads CASSRQGVGEQYF. DNA of the CDR3: TGTGCCAGCAGCAGACAGGGGGTCGGCGAGCAGTACTTC. The chain has TRBV6-5 and TRBJ2-7; 9 nucleotides align to TRBD1. The length of the CDR3 is 13 residues. CDR1 and CDR2 (germline): MNHEY, SVGAGI. Trimming cost V 6 bases and J 6 bases; bases outside gene matches: 6.

This clone appeared a single time. The rearrangement joins TRBV28 to TRBJ1-2; D is perhaps TRBD1 (6 bases). CDR1 and CDR2 (germline): MDHEN, SYDVKM. The CDR3 loop spans 14 amino acids. The germline V and J ends were trimmed by 5 bases and 4 bases, with 14 bases remaining between them. The CDR3 loop is CASSTDRFSYGYTF. The CDR3 DNA is TGTGCCAGCAGTACCGACAGGTTTAGCTATGGCTACACCTTC.

The chain links TRBV19 to TRBJ2-1, with TRBD1 matching over 10 bases. The CDR3 has 14 amino acids. The J segment lost 6 bases and the V segment lost 5 bases, leaving 4 bases of the junction unmatched. Germline assignment: CDR1 LNHDA and CDR2 SQIVND (reference sequence). The CDR3 protein is CASSAGTGVNEQFF. CDR3 bases: TGTGCCAGTAGTGCCGGGACAGGGGTCAATGAGCAGTTCTTC.

This chain links TRBV7-9 with TRBJ2-1; 7 nucleotides agree with TRBD2. CDR3 length equals 14 residues. Losses at the gene ends were 5 bases for V and 7 bases for J; bases not matched to a gene: 8. The V gene's germline CDR1 is SEHNR and CDR2 FQNEAQ (reference sequence). CDR3 protein: CASSPGTKVNEQFF. In nucleotides, the CDR3 is TGTGCCAGCAGCCCCGGGACTAAGGTAAATGAGCAGTTCTTC. Full variable domain (outside the CDR3, taken from reference TRBV7-9 and TRBJ2-1): DTGVSQNPRHKITKRGQNVTFRCDPISEHNRLYWYRQTLGQGPEFLTYFQNEAQLEKSRLLSDRFSAERPKGSFSTLEIQRTEQGDSAMYLCASSPGTKVNEQFFGPGTRLTVL.

DNA for the CDR3: TGTGCCAGCAGCGTTCAACTAGCGGGAGTCGATGAGCAGTTCTTC. Amino acid sequence: CASSVQLAGVDEQFF. This chain joins TRBV9 and TRBJ2-1; TRBD2 matches at 11 bases. The CDR3 is 15 amino acids. Germline CDR1 and CDR2: SGDLS and YYNGEE. With V trimmed by 2 bases and J by 8 bases, 6 bases remained unmatched.

J is TRBJ2-5 and V is TRBV2; D uncertain. This CDR3 has 12 residues. Looked up from germline, CDR1 is SNHLY and CDR2 is FYNNEI. With 1 base removed from V and 5 bases from J, the gap between germline ends came to 5 bases. CDR3 protein: CASSEDRETQYF. DNA of the CDR3: TGTGCCAGCAGTGAAGACCGGGAGACCCAGTACTTC. The full variable domain, with the rest looked up from reference TRBV2 and TRBJ2-5, is EPEVTQTPSHQVTQMGQEVILRCVPISNHLYFYWYRQILGQKVEFLVSFYNNEISEKSEIFDDQFSVERPDGSNFTLKIRSTKLEDSAMYFCASSEDRETQYFGPGTRLLVL.

The rearrangement uses TRBV20-1 and TRBJ1-1; D may be TRBD1 (5 bases). The CDR3 runs 10 residues. The germline V gene has CDR1 DFQATT and CDR2 SNEGSKA (reference sequence). The CDR3 DNA is TGCGCCGGGGGGGTCGCTGAAGCTTTCTTT. It specifies CAGGVAEAFF.

V gene TRBV30 combines with J gene TRBJ1-5; D remains ambiguous. The ends were cut back, 3 bases at V and 4 bases at J, with 10 bases in the middle. This CDR3 has 13 amino acids. Looked up from germline, CDR1 is GTSNPN and CDR2 is SVGIG (reference sequence). The CDR3 coding sequence is TGTGCCTGGAGCGCCCACGGGAATCAGCCCCAGCATTTT. Its translation: CAWSAHGNQPQHF.

V and J are TRBV7-9 and TRBJ2-7, with D maybe TRBD2 (6 bases). The germline V gene has CDR1 SEHNR and CDR2 FQNEAQ (reference sequence). The CDR3 has 15 residues. V lost 1 base and J 3 bases, leaving 13 bases between the germline ends. CDR3 coding DNA: TGTGCCAGCAGCTTAGTAGGGACGGGACTCTACGAGCAGTACTTC. Translation gives CASSLVGTGLYEQYF.

The chain has TRBV28 and TRBJ1-2, with D tentatively TRBD1 (6 bases). This CDR3 is built from 14 residues. Germline loops: CDR1 MDHEN, CDR2 SYDVKM. The germline V and J ends were trimmed by 6 bases and 5 bases, with 16 bases remaining between them. For the CDR3, the DNA is TGTGCCAGCAGACCTCGGACAGAGCATTATGGCTACACCTTC. It specifies CASRPRTEHYGYTF.

The V call is TRBV15, the J call TRBJ1-4; the D is unclear. Trimming cost V 1 base and J 4 bases, with 10 bases left between them. Per the germline V gene, CDR1 is LNHNV and CDR2 is YYDKDF (reference sequence). This CDR3 contains 15 residues. The CDR3 region has the DNA TGTGCCACCAGCAGAGGTCACAGTATTAATGAAAAACTGTTTTTT. Translating it yields CATSRGHSINEKLFF.